A single sample gave rise to the 9 T cell receptor beta chains below, sequenced in a study of blood T cell repertoires in COVID-19. The table came from immunoSEQ multiplex PCR; TCRdb's copy has only in-frame clones and leaves some out. The data contain more than 100,000 clones, 65% to 85% of them seen just once; the ten biggest clones take up about 4.5%. Sequences were obtained from peripheral blood. The source of these receptors is a woman between 65 and 79 years old with acute or convalescent COVID-19.

The chain links TRBV6-2 or TRBV6-3 to TRBJ2-3, with D perhaps matching TRBD2 (5 bases). Germline V gives CDR1 MNHEY, CDR2 SVGEGT. The CDR3 is 16 residues long. Trimming left V 2 bases short and J 5 bases short, with 17 bases between. CDR3 loop: CASSYGGRPRGDTQYF. In nucleotides, the CDR3 is TGTGCCAGCAGTTACGGTGGCAGGCCACGGGGAGATACGCAGTATTTT.

This chain uses TRBV6-1 with TRBJ1-6; D is ambiguous. The CDR3 has 13 amino acids. Looked up from germline, CDR1 is MNHNS and CDR2 is SASEGT. Trimming shortened V by 2 bases and J by 9 bases, and 8 bases separated the two germline ends. The CDR3 DNA reads TGTGCCAGCAGTGAACCCCCAGTTTCACCCCTCCACTTT. Translating it yields CASSEPPVSPLHF.

The chain uses TRBV27 and TRBJ1-2, with TRBD1 matching 7 bases. V lost 5 bases, J lost 5 bases, and 11 bases stayed unmatched. There are 15 residues in the CDR3. Germline V gives CDR1 MNHEY, CDR2 SMNVEV (reference sequence). CDR3 bases: TGTGCCAGCAGTCTTGTACAGGGGAGAAGGTATGGCTACACCTTC. This translates into CASSLVQGRRYGYTF.

In its sample, this clone was seen a few times. V and J are TRBV7-9 and TRBJ1-1; tentatively, D is TRBD1 (5 bases). Germline CDR1 reads SEHNR; CDR2 reads FQNEAQ (reference sequence). The CDR3 sequence is 14 residues long. Trimming pared 1 base from V and 1 base from J, leaving 7 bases between. The CDR3 DNA reads TGTGCCAGCAGCTTAGAGGGGCCGAACACTGAAGCTTTCTTT. It yields the protein CASSLEGPNTEAFF.

CDR3 loop: CASSESGTYEQYF. CDR3 sequence (DNA): TGTGCCAGCAGTGAATCAGGAACCTACGAGCAGTACTTC. V is TRBV2 and J is TRBJ2-7; no reliable D call. The CDR3 length is 13 residues. Trimming left V 2 bases short and J 2 bases short, with 7 bases between. Germline CDR1 SNHLY, CDR2 FYNNEI.

The V call is TRBV7-9, the J call TRBJ1-1; tentatively, D is TRBD1 (5 bases). The CDR3 totals 14 residues. The germline V gene encodes CDR1 SEHNR and CDR2 FQNEAQ (reference sequence). V lost 5 bases and J 3 bases, leaving 13 bases between the germline ends. The CDR3 DNA is TGTGCCAGCAGCGACAGAGTTATCGACACTGAAGCTTTCTTT. This gives the protein CASSDRVIDTEAFF.

The rearrangement uses TRBV10-3 and TRBJ1-3; 9 bases agree with TRBD1. The CDR3 spans 15 residues. The junction had 5 bases not matched to a gene; V was cut back by 6 bases and J by 2 bases. Germline-derived CDR1 and CDR2 are ENHRY and SYGVKD. The CDR3 DNA sequence: TGTGCCATCAGAAGAACAGGGGGCCCTGGAAACACCATATATTTT. It yields the protein CAIRRTGGPGNTIYF.

In this sample, this clone turned up a few times. The V and J genes are TRBV11-2 and TRBJ1-6, with D uncertain. The CDR3 runs 14 residues. Trimming pared 3 bases from V and 8 bases from J, leaving 11 bases between. Germline CDR1 SGHAT, CDR2 FQNNGV. This CDR3 reads CASSFAPIDSPLHF. The CDR3 DNA reads TGTGCCAGCAGCTTTGCCCCTATCGATTCACCCCTCCACTTT.

This clone was recorded a few times. The V and J genes are TRBV7-2 and TRBJ2-5, with D tentatively TRBD2 (5 bases). The CDR3 contains 13 residues. V lost 3 bases and J 4 bases, leaving 9 bases between the germline ends. Germline V CDR1 and CDR2: SGHTA, FQGNSA. CDR3 in amino acids: CASSFMGAETQYF. CDR3 DNA: TGTGCCAGCAGCTTTATGGGAGCAGAGACCCAGTACTTC.